This TCR beta chain was sequenced in a study of cytomegalovirus exposure and HLA in healthy donors. General study results and limits: Equally common other TCR beta chains were less clonally expanded than HLA-associated ones, a later analysis found. In an earlier analysis, most TCR beta V segments were productive about 87% or about 30% of the time.

About this clone: Its specificity is unknown.

V lost 4 bases and J lost 6, with 23 bases in between. CDR3 length: 16 amino acids. Germline V gene lookup returns CDR1 SGHRS and CDR2 YFSETQ. Use of 60 Vbeta and 13 Jbeta primers characterized the PCR. Assay: immunoSEQ multiplex PCR; the TCRdb copy retains only in-frame clones and omits some. The data contain about 180,000 clones, 75% to 85% of them singletons. The chain uses TRBV5-1 and TRBJ2-7, with D hard to call. The clonotype was recovered from a girl aged 2 to 10 in good health and CMV-seropositive. The sample comprised PBMCs. CDR3 in DNA: TGCGCCAGCAGCCCTCTCACCTCAGGAAAAAGTACCGAGCAGTACTTC. This translates into CASSPLTSGKSTEQYF.